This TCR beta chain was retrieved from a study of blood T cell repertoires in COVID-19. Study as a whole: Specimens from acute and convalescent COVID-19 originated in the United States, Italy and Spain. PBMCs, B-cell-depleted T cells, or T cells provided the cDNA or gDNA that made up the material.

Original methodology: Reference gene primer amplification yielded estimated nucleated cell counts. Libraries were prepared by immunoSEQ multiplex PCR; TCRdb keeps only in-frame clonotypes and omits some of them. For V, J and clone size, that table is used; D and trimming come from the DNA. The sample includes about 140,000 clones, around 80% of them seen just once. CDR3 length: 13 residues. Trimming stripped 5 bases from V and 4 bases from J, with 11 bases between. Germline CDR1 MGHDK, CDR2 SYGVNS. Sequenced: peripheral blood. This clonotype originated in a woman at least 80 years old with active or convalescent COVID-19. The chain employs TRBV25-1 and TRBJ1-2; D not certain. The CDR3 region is CASSPGTPYGYTF. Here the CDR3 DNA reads TGTGCCAGCAGTCCAGGAACACCCTATGGCTACACCTTC.